This record concerns one T cell receptor beta chain sequence. All enrollees were roughly 18 to 100 years old and from some 24 US areas. Two negative PCRs, clearance, or symptom resolution were required of recovered Cohort 3 donors. The data were taken from a study of blood T cell repertoires in COVID-19. This CDR3 spans 15 amino acids. Germline lookup yields CDR1 SGHTA and CDR2 FQGNSA. V shed 6 bases and J shed 0 bases, with 12 bases lying between them. Produced via immunoSEQ multiplex PCR; TCRdb's table is partial and in-frame only. The data show around 46,000 clones, with approximately 90% seen just once and around 3.1% held by the top ten.

The source is a woman between 50 and 59 years old who had recovered from COVID-19. The sample was PBMCs or T cells enriched from blood (not recorded which). The gene calls are TRBV7-2 and TRBJ1-3, with TRBD1 as a possible D gene (5 bases). The CDR3 is CASREGRSSGNTIYF. The DNA for the CDR3 is TGTGCCAGCAGGGAGGGACGGAGCTCTGGAAACACCATATATTTT.